This entry concerns a single TCR beta chain. What it binds is not known. At the survey level, the v3.0 immunoSEQ assay was run. Method: immunoSEQ multiplex PCR; TCRdb's copy keeps in-frame clones and lacks some. The data show tens of thousands of clones, around 93% seen once. Looked up from germline, CDR1 is SNHLY and CDR2 is FYNNEI. This CDR3 is built from 14 residues. The V end lost 4 bases, the J end lost 6 bases, and 10 bases lay between the germline ends. This sample was included in a study of long-term antiretroviral therapy in people with HIV. Overall study findings and caveats: Clonal populations expanded prior to ART predominated within the repertoire at all time points.

The sample was unsorted PBMCs, taken roughly 7.1 years after starting antiretroviral therapy. V gene TRBV2 combines with J gene TRBJ1-6, with D possibly matching TRBD1 (5 bases). The receptor was derived from a man aged 45 to 65 with HIV. The CDR3 DNA follows: TGTGCCAGCAGTGTATCGGGACCTAATTCACCCCTCCACTTT. This gives the protein CASSVSGPNSPLHF.